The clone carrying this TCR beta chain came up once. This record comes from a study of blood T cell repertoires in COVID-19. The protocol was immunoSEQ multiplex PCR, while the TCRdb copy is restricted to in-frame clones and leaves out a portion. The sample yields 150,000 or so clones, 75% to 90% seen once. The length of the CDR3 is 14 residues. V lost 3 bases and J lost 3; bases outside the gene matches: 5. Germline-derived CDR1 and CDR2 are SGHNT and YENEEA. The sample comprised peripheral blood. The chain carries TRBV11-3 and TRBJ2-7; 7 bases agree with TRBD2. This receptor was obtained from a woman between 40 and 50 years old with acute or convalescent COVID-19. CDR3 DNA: TGTGCCAGCAGCTTGGGAGGGATCTTCTACGAGCAGTACTTC. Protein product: CASSLGGIFYEQYF. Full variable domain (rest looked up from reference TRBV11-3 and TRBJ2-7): EAGVVQSPRYKIIEKKQPVAFWCNPISGHNTLYWYLQNLGQGPELLIRYENEEAVDDSQLPKDRFSAERLKGVDSTLKIQPAELGDSAVYLCASSLGGIFYEQYFGPGTRLTVT.